A single sample is the source of the 10 T cell receptor beta chains below, sequenced in a study of blood T cell repertoires in COVID-19. TCRdb's table, derived via immunoSEQ multiplex PCR, lists solely in-frame clones and lacks some. Of about 140,000 clones listed, 78% are singletons. Sequenced sample: peripheral blood. The source is a man in his sixties who had recovered from COVID-19.

The genes are TRBV29-1 and TRBJ2-1; 8 positions agree with TRBD2. Trimming cost V 6 bases and J 7 bases; bases outside gene matches: 20. The CDR3 totals 17 residues. Looked up from germline, CDR1 is SQVTM and CDR2 is ANQGSEA. DNA of the CDR3: TGCAGCGTCCTTGGGTTGAGCGGGAGTAGAACGAGGAATGAGCAGTTCTTC. It translates to CSVLGLSGSRTRNEQFF.

V and J are TRBV28 and TRBJ1-1; 12 positions agree with TRBD1. The CDR3 runs 14 residues. Per germline, CDR1 MDHEN and CDR2 SYDVKM. V lost 6 bases to trimming and J lost 5 bases; unmatched junction nucleotides: 4. CDR3 DNA sequence: TGTGCCAGCAGGGGACAGGGGGCGAGAACTGAAGCTTTCTTT. Its protein is CASRGQGARTEAFF. Full variable domain (outside the CDR3, taken from reference TRBV28 and TRBJ1-1): DVKVTQSSRYLVKRTGEKVFLECVQDMDHENMFWYRQDPGLGLRLIYFSYDVKMKEKGDIPEGYSVSREKKERFSLILESASTNQTSMYLCASRGQGARTEAFFGQGTRLTVV.

The genes are TRBV29-1 and TRBJ1-4; perhaps TRBD1 as D (6 bases). V was cut by 4 bases and J by 8 bases, with 14 bases left in between. Germline V gene lookup returns CDR1 SQVTM and CDR2 ANQGSEA. There are 13 residues in the CDR3. The CDR3 DNA is TGCAGCGTTGCGGGGGGCCCAAGGGAAAAACTGTTTTTT. Residues: CSVAGGPREKLFF.

The rearrangement joins TRBV28 to TRBJ1-5; TRBD1 matches 9 bases. Per germline, CDR1 MDHEN and CDR2 SYDVKM. V trimming: 5 bases; J trimming: 1 base; junction bases outside the gene matches: 3. This CDR3 region has 15 residues. Here the CDR3 DNA reads TGTGCCAGCAGTAAACAGGGGGCGAGCAATCAGCCCCAGCATTTT. Encoded protein: CASSKQGASNQPQHF.

This clone is judged medium-sized. This chain links TRBV10-1 with TRBJ2-1; no definite D call. Looked up from germline, CDR1 is WNHNN and CDR2 is SYGVQD (reference sequence). The V and J ends lost 8 bases and 7 bases respectively, with 6 bases between them. This CDR3 has 10 residues. CDR3 sequence reads: CASSANEQFF. The CDR3 DNA reads TGCGCCAGCTCCGCGAATGAGCAGTTCTTC.

This chain joins TRBV11-1 and TRBJ1-6; D gene ambiguous. Germline V CDR1 and CDR2: SGHAT, FQDESV (reference sequence). This CDR3 is 14 amino acids long. V was clipped by 3 bases and J by 6 bases, with 9 bases between them. As DNA, the CDR3 is TGTGCCAGCAGCTTCAGCAACAGTAATTCACCCCTCCACTTT. Protein: CASSFSNSNSPLHF.

This rearrangement joins TRBV6-1 to TRBJ1-6; D is uncertain. Germline V gene lookup returns CDR1 MNHNS and CDR2 SASEGT. The CDR3 has 16 amino acids. V lost 3 bases and J lost 5, with 14 bases in between. CDR3 region: CASSDMEGKHNSPLHF. CDR3 coding DNA: TGTGCCAGCAGTGATATGGAGGGTAAACATAATTCACCCCTCCACTTT.

The genes are TRBV3-1 (or the pseudogene TRBV3-2) and TRBJ1-2, with no clear D. Trimming took off 3 bases at V and 4 bases at J, with 9 bases between the two ends. The V gene's germline CDR1 is LGHDT and CDR2 YNNKEL (reference sequence). The length of the CDR3 is 13 residues. CDR3 in DNA: TGTGCCAGCAGCCAGGCAGTCTCCTATGGCTACACCTTC. Its protein is CASSQAVSYGYTF.

This clone appeared once. The chain links TRBV4-2 to TRBJ2-1, with TRBD2 identical over 9 bases. CDR3 length: 16 amino acids. V trimming: 2 bases; J trimming: 3 bases; junction bases outside the gene matches: 5. CDR1 is LGHNA, CDR2 YNFKEQ, per germline. Written as DNA, the CDR3 is TGTGCCAGCAGCCAAATGGCGGGGGGGATCTACAATGAGCAGTTCTTC. It encodes CASSQMAGGIYNEQFF.

J is TRBJ2-7 and V is TRBV11-2; D is uncertain. The germline V gene has CDR1 SGHAT and CDR2 FQNNGV. The CDR3 contains 12 residues. V shed 1 base and J shed 6 bases, with 7 bases lying between them. CDR3: CASSLGRGEQYF. Written as DNA, the CDR3 is TGTGCCAGCAGCTTAGGCAGAGGCGAGCAGTACTTC.